This T cell receptor (beta chain) was identified during a study of cytomegalovirus exposure and HLA in healthy donors. Study background: Membership in the Caucasian-associated ancestry cluster was found for around four fifths of 398 genotyped donors. Overall study findings and caveats: Reported findings show TCR beta sequences accurately forecast HLA-A and HLA-B alleles in most subjects. In vitro testing confirmed a few CMV-associated chains as specific for CMV antigens. An analysis was carried out at a later point. It showed that HLA-associated TCR beta chains were more clonally expanded than equally common non-associated chains.

A note on this clone: Antigen: not known.

PCR used 60 Vbeta primers and 13 Jbeta primers. TCRdb's table, derived via immunoSEQ multiplex PCR, lists solely in-frame clones and lacks some. The sample holds about 120,000 clones, about four fifths seen once. Germline V CDR1 and CDR2: MNHNS, SASEGT. J lost 1 base, V lost 5 bases, and 6 bases had no gene match. The CDR3 totals 15 residues. This sequence joins TRBV6-1 and TRBJ2-3; 7 nucleotides line up with TRBD1. Sequenced material: PBMCs. This TCR was recovered from a woman aged 18-29 years in good health and CMV-seronegative. This CDR3 is CASSRQGGRTDTQYF. The CDR3 region has the DNA TGTGCCAGCAGTCGACAGGGCGGCCGCACAGATACGCAGTATTTT.